The present TCR beta chain was sequenced within a study of blood T cell repertoires in COVID-19. Here immunoSEQ multiplex PCR was the method, and the copy in TCRdb shows in-frame clones only, minus some. The profile shows roughly 240,000 clones, 85% to 90% of them singletons. Looked up from germline, CDR1 is KGHDR and CDR2 is SFDVKD. Germline trimming cut 5 bases from V and 4 bases from J; bases unmatched to any gene: 10. There are 16 residues in the CDR3. Living in under 30 US areas, the participants were between roughly 18 and 89 years of age. Each participant's cohort was designated according to participant-reported clinical history.

This TCR was sampled from a man between 45 and 60 years old who had been exposed to COVID-19. Sequenced material: PBMCs or T cells enriched from blood (not recorded which). The rearrangement joins TRBV24-1 to TRBJ2-1, with 7 bases that match TRBD2. The CDR3 reads CATSAILAASYNEQFF. CDR3 DNA sequence: TGTGCCACCAGTGCTATTCTAGCGGCTAGTTACAATGAGCAGTTCTTC.